This is a list of T cell receptor beta chains from one sample in a study of blood T cells in healthy people across ages. TCRdb re-derived calls from the 5' RACE reads in MiXCR, one entry per CDR3 protein. The repertoire holds approximately 1,100,000 distinct CDR3 sequences, with under 55% as singletons. The sequenced material came from blood. These receptors all stem from a woman aged 60-70 years in good health. The CDR3 runs from the conserved cysteine through the conserved F or W. A D gene is named only where the DNA matches it firmly. Not all rows give a size; the values are once, few, many and, for expanded clones, a class.

j_call d_call clone_size v_call cdr3_aa cdr3_nt
TRBJ1-1 - - TRBV10-3 CAISTGLYTEAFF TGTGCCATATCGACAGGACTATACACTGAAGCTTTCTTT
TRBJ2-1 - - TRBV7-8 CASSLSSLTHSVEQFF TGTGCCAGCAGCTTAAGCAGCCTCACCCATTCAGTTGAGCAGTTCTTC
TRBJ2-7 - - TRBV20-1 CSARDWGHRRGEQYF TGCAGTGCTAGAGATTGGGGTCACAGAAGGGGTGAGCAGTACTTC
TRBJ1-2 - - TRBV5-5 CASSLERGAFALGYTF TGTGCCAGCAGCCTGGAGAGGGGGGCGTTCGCCCTAGGCTACACCTTC
TRBJ2-7 TRBD2 few TRBV4-2 CASSQLAGYEQYF TGTGCCAGCAGCCAACTAGCGGGCTACGAGCAGTACTTC
TRBJ2-1 - few TRBV7-9 CASSLASLGRPYNEQFF TGTGCCAGCAGCTTAGCGAGCCTAGGGAGACCGTACAATGAGCAGTTCTTC
TRBJ2-3 TRBD2 - TRBV6-2/TRBV6-3 CASSYTSGRSADTQYF TGTGCCAGCAGTTATACTAGCGGGAGGAGTGCAGATACGCAGTATTTT
TRBJ2-7 - - TRBV3-1 CASSQRRPSTYNEQYF TGTGCCAGCAGCCAACGCCGCCCCTCTACTTACAATGAGCAGTACTTC
TRBJ2-7 - few TRBV12-3/TRBV12-4 CASSAPGISSYEQYF TGTGCCAGCAGCGCACCAGGGATCAGCTCCTACGAGCAGTACTTC
TRBJ2-7 - few TRBV5-1 CASSLRAGTHEQYF TGCGCCAGCAGCTTGAGGGCAGGGACGCACGAGCAGTACTTC
TRBJ2-4 TRBD1 many TRBV15 CATSRAATGRNIQYF TGTGCCACCAGCAGAGCGGCGACAGGGAGAAACATTCAGTACTTC
TRBJ1-5 - few TRBV20-1 CSAPPGGNQPQHF TGCAGTGCTCCACCTGGAGGCAATCAGCCCCAGCATTTT
TRBJ2-7 TRBD2 once TRBV20-1 CSARATAGGPAEQYF TGCAGTGCTAGGGCTACAGCGGGAGGGCCAGCCGAGCAGTACTTC
TRBJ2-3 TRBD2 many TRBV15 CATSRIPASGRYTQYF TGTGCCACCAGCAGAATCCCGGCTAGCGGGAGGTACACGCAGTATTTT
TRBJ2-7 TRBD2 few TRBV7-2 CASSLSGTSLVEQYF TGTGCCAGCAGCTTATCCGGGACTAGCCTCGTCGAGCAGTACTTC
TRBJ2-7 TRBD2 - TRBV12-3/TRBV12-4 CASSLAGRAVYNEQYF TGTGCCAGCAGTTTAGCCGGGAGGGCCGTCTACAATGAGCAGTACTTC
TRBJ2-4 - once TRBV19 CASSMTGQTKNIQYF TGTGCCAGTAGTATGACCGGACAAACCAAAAACATTCAGTACTTC
TRBJ2-7 - many TRBV5-1 CASSLAVTYEQYF TGTGCCAGCAGCTTAGCAGTAACCTACGAGCAGTACTTC
TRBJ2-1 - few TRBV7-2 CASSPRTGQNNEQFF TGTGCCAGCAGCCCTCGGACTGGACAGAACAATGAGCAGTTCTTC
TRBJ2-7 TRBD1 few TRBV27 CASSSQTTGYEQYF TGTGCCAGCAGTTCCCAGACGACAGGGTACGAGCAGTACTTC
TRBJ2-4 TRBD2 few TRBV20-1 CSATKRDGSKNIQYF TGCAGTGCAACAAAGCGGGACGGGTCCAAAAACATTCAGTACTTC
TRBJ2-5 - - TRBV5-5 CASSQTGVTQETQYF TGTGCCAGCAGCCAAACGGGGGTAACACAAGAGACCCAGTACTTC
TRBJ1-1 - few TRBV7-2 CASSLAGLSAFF TGTGCCAGCAGCTTAGCAGGACTGAGTGCTTTCTTT
TRBJ1-1 TRBD1 - TRBV10-3 CAISEWTGGNTEAFF TGTGCCATCAGTGAGTGGACAGGGGGGAACACTGAAGCTTTCTTT
TRBJ2-7 - few TRBV19 CASSTNVGGHHEQYF TGTGCCAGTAGTACCAACGTTGGGGGACACCACGAGCAGTACTTC
TRBJ2-1 TRBD2 - TRBV12-3/TRBV12-4 CASRGGGGLAGGLEQFF TGTGCCAGCAGGGGGGGTGGTGGACTAGCGGGAGGATTGGAGCAGTTCTTC
TRBJ2-1 TRBD2 - TRBV20-1 CSADIAGGYNEQFF TGCAGTGCTGATATAGCGGGAGGCTACAATGAGCAGTTCTTC
TRBJ2-7 TRBD2 few TRBV12-3/TRBV12-4 CASSSTPGLALSYEQYF TGTGCCAGCAGTTCAACACCGGGACTAGCGTTATCCTACGAGCAGTACTTC
TRBJ2-1 TRBD2 - TRBV12-3/TRBV12-4 CASSFTSGAYVEQFF TGTGCCAGCAGTTTTACTAGCGGGGCCTACGTGGAGCAGTTCTTC
TRBJ2-5 TRBD2 - TRBV6-2/TRBV6-3 CASSYSGLAGLQTQYF TGTGCCAGCAGTTACTCAGGACTAGCGGGACTGCAGACCCAGTACTTC
TRBJ2-5 TRBD1 - TRBV13 CASTTTGGAGEQYF TGTGCCAGCACCACGACAGGGGGCGCGGGGGAGCAGTACTTC
TRBJ1-5 TRBD1 - TRBV20-1 CSAQDRGFNQPQHF TGCAGTGCTCAGGACAGGGGATTCAATCAGCCCCAGCATTTT
TRBJ2-3 - - TRBV11-2 CASSFVSSTDTQYF TGTGCCAGCAGCTTTGTGTCTAGCACAGATACGCAGTATTTT
TRBJ2-1 TRBD2 once TRBV20-1 CSASRAGLSSYNKQFF TGCAGTGCTAGTAGAGCGGGATTGAGCTCCTACAATAAGCAGTTCTTC
TRBJ2-1 TRBD2 - TRBV7-8 CASSLDAGVNEQFF TGTGCCAGCAGCTTAGACGCGGGAGTCAATGAGCAGTTCTTC
TRBJ2-3 - few TRBV27 CASRTESTDTQYF TGTGCCAGCAGGACCGAGAGCACAGATACGCAGTATTTT
TRBJ1-2 - - TRBV9 CASSVDMTLRGYTF TGTGCCAGCAGCGTGGACATGACACTGCGGGGCTACACCTTC
TRBJ2-7 - - TRBV20-1 CSARDGGHEQYF TGCAGTGCTAGAGATGGGGGACACGAGCAGTACTTC
TRBJ2-7 TRBD1 - TRBV12-3/TRBV12-4 CASSRQGTHEQYF TGTGCCAGCAGTAGACAGGGGACGCACGAGCAGTACTTC
TRBJ2-7 - - TRBV7-3 CASSPGWGEQYF TGTGCCAGCAGCCCCGGTTGGGGTGAGCAGTACTTC
TRBJ2-5 - once TRBV28 CASSFPGYQETQYF TGTGCCAGCAGTTTCCCAGGCTACCAAGAGACCCAGTACTTC
TRBJ2-3 TRBD2 - TRBV27 CASREGGLGVDTQYF TGTGCCAGCAGAGAGGGCGGACTAGGGGTAGATACGCAGTATTTT
TRBJ2-7 TRBD2 few TRBV20-1 CSARGVEREAYEQYF TGCAGTGCTAGGGGTGTGGAGCGGGAAGCCTACGAGCAGTACTTC
TRBJ2-7 TRBD2 - TRBV24-1 CATSSSRPSGYNEQYF TGTGCCACCAGCTCCTCTAGGCCTAGCGGATACAATGAGCAGTACTTC
TRBJ1-4 - - TRBV6-6 CASSGHLRRANEKLFF TGTGCCAGCAGCGGACACCTTCGGAGGGCTAATGAAAAACTGTTTTTT
TRBJ2-1 - few TRBV14 CASSQKLGNEQFF TGTGCCAGCAGCCAGAAGTTAGGCAATGAGCAGTTCTTC
TRBJ2-7 TRBD1 once TRBV11-2 CASSLGLGTGGSRKTEQYF TGTGCCAGCAGCTTAGGTCTCGGGACAGGGGGCTCCCGTAAGACGGAGCAGTACTTC
TRBJ2-2 - few TRBV12-3/TRBV12-4 CASRPTVTGELFF TGTGCCAGCAGGCCCACAGTAACCGGGGAGCTGTTTTTT
TRBJ2-3 - few TRBV27 CASSLDGGDTQYF TGTGCCAGCAGTCTGGACGGGGGAGATACGCAGTATTTT